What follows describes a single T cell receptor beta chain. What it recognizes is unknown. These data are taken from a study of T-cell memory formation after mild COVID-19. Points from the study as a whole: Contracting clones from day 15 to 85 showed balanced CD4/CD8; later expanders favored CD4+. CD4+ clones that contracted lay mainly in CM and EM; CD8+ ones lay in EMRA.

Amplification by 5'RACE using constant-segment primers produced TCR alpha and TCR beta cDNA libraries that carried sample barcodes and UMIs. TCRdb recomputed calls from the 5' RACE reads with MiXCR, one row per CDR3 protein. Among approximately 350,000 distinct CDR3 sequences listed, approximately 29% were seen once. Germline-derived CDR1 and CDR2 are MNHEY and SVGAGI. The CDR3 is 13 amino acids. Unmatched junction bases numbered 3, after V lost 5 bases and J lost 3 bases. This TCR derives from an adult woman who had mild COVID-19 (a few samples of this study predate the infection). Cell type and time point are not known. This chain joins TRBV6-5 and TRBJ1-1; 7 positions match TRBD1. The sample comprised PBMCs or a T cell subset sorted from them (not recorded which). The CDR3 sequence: CASSRQGYTEAFF. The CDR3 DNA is TGTGCCAGCAGTAGACAGGGATACACTGAAGCTTTCTTT.